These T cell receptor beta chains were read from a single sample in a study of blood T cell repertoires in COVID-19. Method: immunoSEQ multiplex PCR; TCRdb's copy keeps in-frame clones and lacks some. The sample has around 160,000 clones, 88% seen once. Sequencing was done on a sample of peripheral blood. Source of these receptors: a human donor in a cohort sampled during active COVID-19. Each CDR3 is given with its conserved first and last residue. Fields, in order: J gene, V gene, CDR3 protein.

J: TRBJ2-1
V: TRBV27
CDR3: CASSLAGVFDEQFF

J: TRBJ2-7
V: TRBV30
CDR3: CAWSIGRVSSYEQYF

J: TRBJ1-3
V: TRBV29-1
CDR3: CSVLGLSGNTIYF

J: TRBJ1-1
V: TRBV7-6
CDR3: CASSSRREQAAEAFF

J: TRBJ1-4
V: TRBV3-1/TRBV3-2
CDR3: CASSLTDTNEKLFF

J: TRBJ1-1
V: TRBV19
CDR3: CASSSTGATEAFF

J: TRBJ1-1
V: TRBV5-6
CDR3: CASILSGRGIMNTEAFF

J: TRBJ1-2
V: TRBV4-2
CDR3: CASSQERRDSYGYTF

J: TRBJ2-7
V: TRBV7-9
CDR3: CASSVEIGEQYF

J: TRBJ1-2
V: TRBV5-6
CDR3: CASSLVDRVGGYTF

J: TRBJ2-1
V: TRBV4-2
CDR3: CASSHGDRGTVDEQFF

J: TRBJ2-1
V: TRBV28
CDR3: CASRSPGGGYNEQFF

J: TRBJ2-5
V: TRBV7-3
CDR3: CASSSGLAGVGETQYF

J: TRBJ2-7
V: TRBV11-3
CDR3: CASSFPGGEQYF

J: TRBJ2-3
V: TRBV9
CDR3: CASSSQGGLATDTQYF

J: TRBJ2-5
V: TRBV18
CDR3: CASSPALPGTQYF

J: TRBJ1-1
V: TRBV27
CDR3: CASSTGLGMVFF

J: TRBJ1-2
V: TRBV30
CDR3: CASSLQGAAGYTF

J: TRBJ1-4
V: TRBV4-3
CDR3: CASSQDLLPQGDSNEKLFF

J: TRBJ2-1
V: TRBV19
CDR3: CASSISLGQGFNEQFF

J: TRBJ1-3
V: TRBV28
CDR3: CASSSIPRTGPAAGNTIYF

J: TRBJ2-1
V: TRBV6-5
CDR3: CASNRVEQFF

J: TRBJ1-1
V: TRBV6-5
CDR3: CASTSLQGVTEAFF

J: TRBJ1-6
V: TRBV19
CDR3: CASRQRGLLYNSPLHF

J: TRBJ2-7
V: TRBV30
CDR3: CAWSVRKPYEQYF

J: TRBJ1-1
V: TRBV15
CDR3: CATSRDKTGGAEAFF

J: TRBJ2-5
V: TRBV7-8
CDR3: CASLKGVPETQYF

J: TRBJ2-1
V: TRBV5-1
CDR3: CASSLQGHEQFF

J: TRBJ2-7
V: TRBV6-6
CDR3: CASSSRTGPYEQYF

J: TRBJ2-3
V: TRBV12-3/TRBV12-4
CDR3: CASRFNTDTQYF

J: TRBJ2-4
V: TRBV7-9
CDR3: CASSQNRGIQYF